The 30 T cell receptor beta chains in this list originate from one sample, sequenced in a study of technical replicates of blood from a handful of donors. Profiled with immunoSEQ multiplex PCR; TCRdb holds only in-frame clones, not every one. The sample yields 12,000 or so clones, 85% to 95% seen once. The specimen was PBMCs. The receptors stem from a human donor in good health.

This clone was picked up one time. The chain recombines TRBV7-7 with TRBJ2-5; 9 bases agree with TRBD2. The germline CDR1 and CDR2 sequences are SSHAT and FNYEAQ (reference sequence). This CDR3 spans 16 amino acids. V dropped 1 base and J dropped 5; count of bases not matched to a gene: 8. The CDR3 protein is CASSLVGGRGEETQYF. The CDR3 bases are TGTGCCAGCAGCTTAGTAGGCGGGAGGGGCGAGGAGACCCAGTACTTC.

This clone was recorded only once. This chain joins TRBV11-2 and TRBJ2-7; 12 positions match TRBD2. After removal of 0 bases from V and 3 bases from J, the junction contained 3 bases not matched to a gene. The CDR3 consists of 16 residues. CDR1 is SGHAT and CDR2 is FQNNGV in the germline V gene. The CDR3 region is CASSLDVTSGSYEQYF. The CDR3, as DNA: TGTGCCAGCAGCTTAGACGTGACTAGCGGGAGCTACGAGCAGTACTTC.

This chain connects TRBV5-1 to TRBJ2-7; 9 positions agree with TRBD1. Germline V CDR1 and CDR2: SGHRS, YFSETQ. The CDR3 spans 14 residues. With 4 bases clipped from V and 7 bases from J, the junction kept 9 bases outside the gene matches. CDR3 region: CASSGGQGNEEQYF. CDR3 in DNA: TGCGCCAGCAGCGGGGGACAGGGAAATGAGGAGCAGTACTTC.

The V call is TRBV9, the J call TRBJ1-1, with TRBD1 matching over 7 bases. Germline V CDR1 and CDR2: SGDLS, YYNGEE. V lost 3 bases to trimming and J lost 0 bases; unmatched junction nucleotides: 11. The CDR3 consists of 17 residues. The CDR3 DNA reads TGTGCCAGCAGCGCTACGTGGGGACAGTTTATGAACACTGAAGCTTTCTTT. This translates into CASSATWGQFMNTEAFF.

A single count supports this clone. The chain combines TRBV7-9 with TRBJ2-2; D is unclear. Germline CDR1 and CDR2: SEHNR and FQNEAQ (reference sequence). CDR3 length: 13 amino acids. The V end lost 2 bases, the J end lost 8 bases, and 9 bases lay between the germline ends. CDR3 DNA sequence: TGTGCCAGCAGCTTAATAACGACAGGGGAGCTGTTTTTT. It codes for CASSLITTGELFF.

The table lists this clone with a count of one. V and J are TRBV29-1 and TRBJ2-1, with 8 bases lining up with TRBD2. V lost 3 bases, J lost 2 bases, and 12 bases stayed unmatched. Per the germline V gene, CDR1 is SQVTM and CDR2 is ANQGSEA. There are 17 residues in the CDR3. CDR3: CSVEVSGAPLAYNEQFF. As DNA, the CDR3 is TGCAGCGTTGAGGTTAGCGGGGCCCCCTTAGCCTACAATGAGCAGTTCTTC.

The CDR3 protein is CASSLGRESYNEQFF. The CDR3 DNA is TGTGCCAGCAGCTTAGGGCGGGAATCCTACAATGAGCAGTTCTTC. The rearrangement joins TRBV11-3 to TRBJ2-1, with D tentatively TRBD2 (6 bases). The CDR3 runs to 15 residues. V lost 1 base to trimming and J lost 1 base, with 8 bases between them. Germline V CDR1 and CDR2: SGHNT, YENEEA. Using reference TRBV11-3 and TRBJ2-1 for the parts outside the CDR3, the full variable domain is EAGVVQSPRYKIIEKKQPVAFWCNPISGHNTLYWYLQNLGQGPELLIRYENEEAVDDSQLPKDRFSAERLKGVDSTLKIQPAELGDSAVYLCASSLGRESYNEQFFGPGTRLTVL.

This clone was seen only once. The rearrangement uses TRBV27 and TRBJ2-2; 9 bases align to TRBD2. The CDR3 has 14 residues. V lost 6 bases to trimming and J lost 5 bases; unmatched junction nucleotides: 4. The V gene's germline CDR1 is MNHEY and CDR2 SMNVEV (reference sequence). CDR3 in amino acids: CASSHGLATGELFF. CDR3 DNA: TGTGCCAGCAGCCATGGACTAGCGACCGGGGAGCTGTTTTTT.

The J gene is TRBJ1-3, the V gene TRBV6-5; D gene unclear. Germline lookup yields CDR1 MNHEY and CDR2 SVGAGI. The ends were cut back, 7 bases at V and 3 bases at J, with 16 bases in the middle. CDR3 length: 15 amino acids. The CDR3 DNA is TGTGCCAGCACCCTGGGAGGGAGCGGTGGAAACACCATATATTTT. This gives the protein CASTLGGSGGNTIYF.

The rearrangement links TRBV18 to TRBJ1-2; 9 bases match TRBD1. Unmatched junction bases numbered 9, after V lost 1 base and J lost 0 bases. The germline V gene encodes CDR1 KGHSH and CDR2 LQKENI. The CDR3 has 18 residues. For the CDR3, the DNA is TGTGCCAGCTCACCACTCCCCGGGACAGGGCTGACTAACTATGGCTACACCTTC. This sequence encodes CASSPLPGTGLTNYGYTF.

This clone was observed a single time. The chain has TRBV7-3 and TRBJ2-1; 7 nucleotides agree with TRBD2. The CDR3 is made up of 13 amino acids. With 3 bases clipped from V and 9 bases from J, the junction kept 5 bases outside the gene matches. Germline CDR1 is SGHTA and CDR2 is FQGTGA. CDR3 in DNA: TGTGCCAGCAGCTTTGTGCAGCGGGGTGAGCAGTTCTTC. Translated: CASSFVQRGEQFF.

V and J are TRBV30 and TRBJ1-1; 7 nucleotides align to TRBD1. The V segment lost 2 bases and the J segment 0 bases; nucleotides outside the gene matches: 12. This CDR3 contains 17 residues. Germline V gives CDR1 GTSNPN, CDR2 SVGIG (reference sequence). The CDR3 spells CAWSKNTYRGVNTEAFF. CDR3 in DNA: TGTGCCTGGAGTAAAAATACTTACAGGGGAGTGAACACTGAAGCTTTCTTT.

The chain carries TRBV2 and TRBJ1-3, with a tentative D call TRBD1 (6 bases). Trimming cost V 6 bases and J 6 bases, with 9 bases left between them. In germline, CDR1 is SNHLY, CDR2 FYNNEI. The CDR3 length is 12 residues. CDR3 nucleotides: TGTGCCAGCAGGGCAGGGGAAAACACCATATATTTT. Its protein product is CASRAGENTIYF. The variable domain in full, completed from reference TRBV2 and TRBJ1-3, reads EPEVTQTPSHQVTQMGQEVILRCVPISNHLYFYWYRQILGQKVEFLVSFYNNEISEKSEIFDDQFSVERPDGSNFTLKIRSTKLEDSAMYFCASRAGENTIYFGEGSWLTVV.

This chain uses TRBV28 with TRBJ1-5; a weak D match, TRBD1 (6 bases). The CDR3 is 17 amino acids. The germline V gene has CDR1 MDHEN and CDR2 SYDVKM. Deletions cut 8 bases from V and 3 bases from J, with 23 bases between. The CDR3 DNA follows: TGTGCCAGCGGCTCCCTCGGTAGTGGGGGCTACAATCAGCCCCAGCATTTT. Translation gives CASGSLGSGGYNQPQHF. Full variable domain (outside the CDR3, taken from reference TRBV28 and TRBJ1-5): DVKVTQSSRYLVKRTGEKVFLECVQDMDHENMFWYRQDPGLGLRLIYFSYDVKMKEKGDIPEGYSVSREKKERFSLILESASTNQTSMYLCASGSLGSGGYNQPQHFGDGTRLSIL.

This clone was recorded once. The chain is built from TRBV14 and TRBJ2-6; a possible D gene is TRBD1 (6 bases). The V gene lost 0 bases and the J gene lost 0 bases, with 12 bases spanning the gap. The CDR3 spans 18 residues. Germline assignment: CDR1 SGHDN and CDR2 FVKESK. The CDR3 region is CASSQDHMGASGANVLTF. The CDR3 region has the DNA TGTGCCAGCAGCCAAGATCATATGGGGGCCTCTGGGGCCAACGTCCTGACTTTC.

CDR3 coding DNA: TGTGCCAGCCGGCGGGAGGGGCTCGCAGATACGCAGTATTTT. It yields the protein CASRREGLADTQYF. This chain links TRBV25-1 with TRBJ2-3, with 9 bases matching TRBD2. The CDR3 contains 14 residues. Germline V lookup: CDR1 MGHDK, CDR2 SYGVNS. The V gene end was trimmed by 8 bases and the J gene end by 4 bases; junction bases not matched to a gene: 7. The variable domain in full, completed from reference TRBV25-1 and TRBJ2-3, reads EADIYQTPRYLVIGTGKKITLECSQTMGHDKMYWYQQDPGMELHLIHYSYGVNSTEKGDLSSESTVSRIRTEHFPLTLESARPSHTSQYLCASRREGLADTQYFGPGTRLTVL.

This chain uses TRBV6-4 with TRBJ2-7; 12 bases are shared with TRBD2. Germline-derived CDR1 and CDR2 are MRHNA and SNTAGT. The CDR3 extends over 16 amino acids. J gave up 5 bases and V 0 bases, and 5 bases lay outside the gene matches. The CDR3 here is CASSDSSSGRVHEQYF. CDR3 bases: TGTGCCAGCAGTGACTCGTCTAGCGGGAGGGTCCACGAGCAGTACTTC.

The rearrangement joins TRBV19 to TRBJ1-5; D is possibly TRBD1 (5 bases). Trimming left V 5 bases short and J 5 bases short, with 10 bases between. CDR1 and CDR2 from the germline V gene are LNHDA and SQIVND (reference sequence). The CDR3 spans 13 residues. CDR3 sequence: CASSPVRDQPQHF. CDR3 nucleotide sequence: TGTGCCAGTAGTCCCGTCAGGGATCAGCCCCAGCATTTT. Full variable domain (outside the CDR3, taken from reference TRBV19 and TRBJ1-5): DGGITQSPKYLFRKEGQNVTLSCEQNLNHDAMYWYRQDPGQGLRLIYYSQIVNDFQKGDIAEGYSVSREKKESFPLTVTSAQKNPTAFYLCASSPVRDQPQHFGDGTRLSIL.

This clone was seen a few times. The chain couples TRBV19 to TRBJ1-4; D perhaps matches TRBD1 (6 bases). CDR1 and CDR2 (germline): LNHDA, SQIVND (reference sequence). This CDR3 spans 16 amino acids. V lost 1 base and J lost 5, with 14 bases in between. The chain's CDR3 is CASSIGSPGTNEKLFF. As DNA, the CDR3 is TGTGCCAGTAGTATAGGGAGCCCCGGGACAAATGAAAAACTGTTTTTT.

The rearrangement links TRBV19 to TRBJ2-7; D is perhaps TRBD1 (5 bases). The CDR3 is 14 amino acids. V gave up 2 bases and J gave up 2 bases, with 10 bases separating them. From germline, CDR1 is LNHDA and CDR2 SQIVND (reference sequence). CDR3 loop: CASSINDRTYEQYF. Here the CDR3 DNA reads TGTGCCAGTAGTATAAACGACAGAACCTACGAGCAGTACTTC.

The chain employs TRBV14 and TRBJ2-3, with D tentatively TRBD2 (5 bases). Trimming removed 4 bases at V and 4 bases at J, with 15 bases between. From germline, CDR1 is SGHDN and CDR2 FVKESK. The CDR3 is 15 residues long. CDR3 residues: CASSRTLLGADTQYF. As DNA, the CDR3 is TGTGCCAGCAGCCGGACCTTACTAGGAGCAGATACGCAGTATTTT.

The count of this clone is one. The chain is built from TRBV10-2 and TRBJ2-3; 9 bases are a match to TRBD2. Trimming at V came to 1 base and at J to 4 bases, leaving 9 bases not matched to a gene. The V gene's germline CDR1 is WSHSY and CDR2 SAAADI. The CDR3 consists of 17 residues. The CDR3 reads CASSELIVREGADTQYF. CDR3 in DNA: TGCGCCAGCAGTGAGTTGATCGTGCGGGAGGGGGCAGATACGCAGTATTTT.

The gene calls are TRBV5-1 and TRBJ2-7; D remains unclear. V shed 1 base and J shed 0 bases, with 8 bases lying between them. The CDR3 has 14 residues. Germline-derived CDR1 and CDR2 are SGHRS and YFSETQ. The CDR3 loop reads CASSLTADSYEQYF. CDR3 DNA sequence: TGCGCCAGCAGCTTGACCGCGGACTCCTACGAGCAGTACTTC.

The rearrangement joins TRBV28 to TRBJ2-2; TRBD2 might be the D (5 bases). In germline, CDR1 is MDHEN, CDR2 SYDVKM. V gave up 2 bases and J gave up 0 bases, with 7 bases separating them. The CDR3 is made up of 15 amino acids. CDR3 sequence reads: CASSLGRANTGELFF. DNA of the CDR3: TGTGCCAGCAGTTTAGGGAGAGCGAACACCGGGGAGCTGTTTTTT.

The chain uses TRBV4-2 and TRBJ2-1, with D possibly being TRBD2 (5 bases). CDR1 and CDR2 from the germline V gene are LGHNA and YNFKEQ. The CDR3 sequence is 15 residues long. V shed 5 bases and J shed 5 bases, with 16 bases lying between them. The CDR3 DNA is TGTGCCAGCAGCTCACCGGGAACCACCGACAATGAGCAGTTCTTC. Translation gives CASSSPGTTDNEQFF.

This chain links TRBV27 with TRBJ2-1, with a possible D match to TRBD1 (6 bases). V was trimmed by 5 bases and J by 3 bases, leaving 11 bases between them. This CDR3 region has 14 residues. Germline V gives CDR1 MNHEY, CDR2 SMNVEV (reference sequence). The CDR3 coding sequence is TGTGCCAGCAGTCCCCAGGGGTACTACAATGAGCAGTTCTTC. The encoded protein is CASSPQGYYNEQFF.

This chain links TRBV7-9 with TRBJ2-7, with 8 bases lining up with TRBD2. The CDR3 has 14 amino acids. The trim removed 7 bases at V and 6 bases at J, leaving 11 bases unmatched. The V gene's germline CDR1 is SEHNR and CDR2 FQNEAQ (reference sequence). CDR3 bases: TGTGCCAGCACCCCGGGGGGGGGTAGCGTCGAGCAGTACTTC. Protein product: CASTPGGGSVEQYF.

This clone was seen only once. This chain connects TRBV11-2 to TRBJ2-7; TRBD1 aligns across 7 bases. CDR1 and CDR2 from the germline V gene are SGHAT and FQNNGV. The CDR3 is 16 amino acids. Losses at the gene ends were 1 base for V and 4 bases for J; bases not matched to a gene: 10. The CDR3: CASSLVAGTAVYEQYF. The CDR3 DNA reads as TGTGCCAGCAGCTTAGTGGCCGGGACAGCCGTATACGAGCAGTACTTC.

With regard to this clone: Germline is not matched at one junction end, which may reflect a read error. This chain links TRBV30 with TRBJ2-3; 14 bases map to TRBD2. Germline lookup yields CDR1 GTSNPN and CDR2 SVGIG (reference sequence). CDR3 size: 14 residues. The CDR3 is CAREGLAGDDMQYF. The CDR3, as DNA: TGTGCCCGGGAGGGACTAGCGGGAGATGATATGCAGTATTTT.

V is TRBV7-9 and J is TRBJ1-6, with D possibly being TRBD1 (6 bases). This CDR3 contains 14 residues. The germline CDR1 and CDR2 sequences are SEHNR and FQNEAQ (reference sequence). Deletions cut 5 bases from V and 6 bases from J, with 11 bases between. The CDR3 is CASSQDSGNSPLHF. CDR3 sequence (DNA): TGTGCCAGCAGCCAGGACAGCGGTAATTCACCCCTCCACTTT.